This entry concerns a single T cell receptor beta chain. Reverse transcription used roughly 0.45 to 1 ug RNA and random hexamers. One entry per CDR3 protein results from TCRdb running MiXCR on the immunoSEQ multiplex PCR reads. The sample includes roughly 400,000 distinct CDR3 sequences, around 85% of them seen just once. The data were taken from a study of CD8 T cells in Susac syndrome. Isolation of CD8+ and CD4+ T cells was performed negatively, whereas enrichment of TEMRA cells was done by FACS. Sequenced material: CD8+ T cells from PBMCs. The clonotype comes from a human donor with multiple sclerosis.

The CDR3 DNA reads TGTGCCAGCAGTAGCGGACGAGACACAGATACGCAGTATTTT. Its protein is CASSSGRDTDTQYF. V gene TRBV2 combines with J gene TRBJ2-3; TRBD2 is a possible D gene (5 bases). In germline, CDR1 is SNHLY, CDR2 FYNNEI. The CDR3 totals 14 residues. Trimming removed 5 bases from V and 2 bases from J, with 11 bases in between.